Listed below are T cell receptor beta chains from one sample, sequenced in a study of shared clonotypes between healthy human individuals. The repertoire was sequenced with immunoSEQ multiplex PCR; TCRdb's copy has only in-frame clones and lacks some. The sample lists hundreds of thousands of clones; around 67% were seen once. Input material: memory CD4+ T cells sorted from blood. The source of these receptors is a woman aged 30 to 39 in good health. Each CDR3 is given with its conserved first and last residue. The D gene is left open where the match is weak. Clone size is shown for a subset of rows, as once, few, many or a class of expanded clone.

clone_size | j_call | v_call | d_call | cdr3_aa | cdr3_nt
once | TRBJ2-1 | TRBV18 | TRBD2 | CASSRGTSGSSYNEQFF | TGTGCCAGCTCCCGTGGGACTAGCGGGAGCTCCTACAATGAGCAGTTCTTC
- | TRBJ2-7 | TRBV7-9 | TRBD2 | CASSLGTSGKYEQYF | TGTGCCAGCAGCTTAGGGACTAGCGGGAAGTACGAGCAGTACTTC
- | TRBJ2-1 | TRBV7-9 | - | CASSQGVGHYNEQFF | TGTGCCAGCAGCCAGGGAGTGGGACACTACAATGAGCAGTTCTTC
- | TRBJ2-1 | TRBV7-8 | - | CASSSGAYSRSYNEQFF | TGTGCCAGCAGCTCCGGGGCTTACTCACGCTCCTACAATGAGCAGTTCTTC
- | TRBJ2-7 | TRBV28 | - | CASTTEGEQYF | TGTGCCAGCACTACAGAGGGGGAGCAGTACTTC
- | TRBJ1-1 | TRBV18 | - | CASSSYLTEAFF | TGTGCCAGCTCATCTTATCTCACTGAAGCTTTCTTT
- | TRBJ2-3 | TRBV4-1 | TRBD2 | CASSQAGGDTQYF | TGCGCCAGCAGCCAAGCGGGAGGAGATACGCAGTATTTT
many | TRBJ1-1 | TRBV15 | - | CATSRDVGSGTEAFF | TGTGCCACCAGCAGAGATGTCGGATCGGGTACTGAAGCTTTCTTT
- | TRBJ1-3 | TRBV5-1 | - | CASSLSLTGSIGNTIYF | TGCGCCAGCAGCTTAAGTTTAACAGGGTCAATCGGAAACACCATATATTTT
- | TRBJ2-6 | TRBV7-2 | - | CASSLQSGANVLTF | TGTGCCAGCAGCTTGCAATCTGGGGCCAACGTCCTGACTTTC
- | TRBJ1-4 | TRBV6-5 | TRBD1 | CASKKNRGEKLFF | TGTGCCAGCAAGAAGAACAGGGGAGAAAAACTGTTTTTT
- | TRBJ2-1 | TRBV4-2 | TRBD2 | CASSQALAGGINEQFF | TGTGCCAGCAGCCAAGCATTGGCGGGAGGGATTAATGAGCAGTTCTTC